The present T cell receptor (beta chain) was sequenced within a study of blood T cells in healthy people across ages. It was with a sample-barcoded 5' primer and a J-beta primer mix that a second PCR of about 6 to 12 cycles was run. In TCRdb, the 5' RACE reads were re-called with MiXCR into one record per CDR3 protein. The sample yields about 670,000 distinct CDR3 sequences, 52% seen once. The sequenced sample consisted of blood. This clonotype originated in a woman older than 75 in good health.

The CDR3 coding sequence is TGCGCCAGCAGCCAAGGCAGGGCAACTAATGAAAAACTGTTTTTT. Encoded protein: CASSQGRATNEKLFF. The chain is built from TRBV4-1 and TRBJ1-4; TRBD1 is a possible D gene (5 bases). CDR1 and CDR2 from the germline V gene are MGHRA and YSYEKL. V lost 1 base to trimming and J lost 0 bases, with 6 bases between them. CDR3 size: 15 residues.